This record covers a single T cell receptor (beta chain). Its specificity is unknown. PCR was performed a second time for about 7 to 12 cycles using a sample-barcoded 5' primer and a J-beta primer mix. In TCRdb, the 5' RACE reads were re-called with MiXCR into one record per CDR3 protein. The sample holds under 2,000,000 distinct CDR3 sequences, about 49% seen once. Per individual sample, total RNA of at least 5 micrograms was extracted. This sample was included in a study of blood T cells in healthy people across ages. Notes on the study in general: It was not known whether donors were CMV positive (a possible confounder of expanded clonotype changes). Reliance upon unsorted PBMCs precluded definitive naive versus antigen-experienced comparison. TCR beta diversity per million T cells fell roughly linearly with age.

Sequenced sample: blood. The receptor was isolated from a woman aged 40 to 50 in good health.

The CDR3 loop reads CASSLALGGSRNNEQFF. In DNA, the CDR3 is TGTGCCAGCAGCTTGGCCCTCGGGGGGAGTAGAAACAATGAGCAGTTCTTC. This chain links TRBV5-8 with TRBJ2-1; 7 bases fit TRBD2. The J segment lost 5 bases and the V segment lost 0 bases, leaving 11 bases of the junction unmatched. Germline loops: CDR1 SGHTS, CDR2 YDEGEE. There are 17 residues in the CDR3.